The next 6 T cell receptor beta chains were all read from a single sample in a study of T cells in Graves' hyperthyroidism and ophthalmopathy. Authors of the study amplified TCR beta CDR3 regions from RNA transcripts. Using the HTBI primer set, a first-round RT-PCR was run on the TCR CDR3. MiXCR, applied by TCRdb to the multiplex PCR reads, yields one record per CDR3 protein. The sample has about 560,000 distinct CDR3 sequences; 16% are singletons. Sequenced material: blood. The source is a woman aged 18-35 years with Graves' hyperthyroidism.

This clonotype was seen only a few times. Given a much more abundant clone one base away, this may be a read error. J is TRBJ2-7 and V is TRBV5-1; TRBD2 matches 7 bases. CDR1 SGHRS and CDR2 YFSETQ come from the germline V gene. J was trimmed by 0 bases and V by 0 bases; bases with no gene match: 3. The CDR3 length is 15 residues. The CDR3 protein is CASSLASGISYEQYF. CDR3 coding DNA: TGCGCCAGCAGCTTGGCCAGCGGGATCTCCTACGAGCAGTACTTC.

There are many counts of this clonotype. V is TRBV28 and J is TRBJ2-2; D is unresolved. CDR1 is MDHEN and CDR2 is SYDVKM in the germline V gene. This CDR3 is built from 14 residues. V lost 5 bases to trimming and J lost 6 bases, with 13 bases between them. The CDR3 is CASSPTSASGELFF. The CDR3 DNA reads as TGTGCCAGCAGTCCCACCTCAGCGTCCGGGGAGCTGTTTTTT.

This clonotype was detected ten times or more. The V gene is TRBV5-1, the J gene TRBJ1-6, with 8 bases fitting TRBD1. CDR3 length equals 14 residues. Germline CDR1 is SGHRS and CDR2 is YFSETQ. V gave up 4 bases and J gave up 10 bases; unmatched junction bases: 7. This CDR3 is CASSVTGVDSPLHF. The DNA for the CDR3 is TGCGCCAGCAGCGTGACAGGGGTTGACTCACCCCTCCACTTT.

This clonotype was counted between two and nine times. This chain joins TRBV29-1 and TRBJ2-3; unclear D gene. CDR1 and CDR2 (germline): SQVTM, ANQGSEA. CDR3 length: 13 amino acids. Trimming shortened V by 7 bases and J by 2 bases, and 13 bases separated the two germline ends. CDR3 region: CSAASILTDTQYF. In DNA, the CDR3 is TGCAGCGCCGCTTCCATTCTCACAGATACGCAGTATTTT.

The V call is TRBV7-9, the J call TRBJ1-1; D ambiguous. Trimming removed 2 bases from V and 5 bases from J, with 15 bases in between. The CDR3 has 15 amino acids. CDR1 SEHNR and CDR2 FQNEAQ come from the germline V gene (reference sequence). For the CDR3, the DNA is TGTGCCAGCAGCTTACAGGACCTATTTGGGACTGAAGCTTTCTTT. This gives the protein CASSLQDLFGTEAFF.

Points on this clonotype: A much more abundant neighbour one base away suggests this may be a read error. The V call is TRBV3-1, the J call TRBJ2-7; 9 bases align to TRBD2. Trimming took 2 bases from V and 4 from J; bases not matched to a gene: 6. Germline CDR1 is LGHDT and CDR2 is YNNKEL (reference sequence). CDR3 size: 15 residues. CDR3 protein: CASSQLASGEYEQYF. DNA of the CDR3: TGTGCCAGCAGCCAACTAGCTAGCGGGGAATACGAGCAGTACTTC.